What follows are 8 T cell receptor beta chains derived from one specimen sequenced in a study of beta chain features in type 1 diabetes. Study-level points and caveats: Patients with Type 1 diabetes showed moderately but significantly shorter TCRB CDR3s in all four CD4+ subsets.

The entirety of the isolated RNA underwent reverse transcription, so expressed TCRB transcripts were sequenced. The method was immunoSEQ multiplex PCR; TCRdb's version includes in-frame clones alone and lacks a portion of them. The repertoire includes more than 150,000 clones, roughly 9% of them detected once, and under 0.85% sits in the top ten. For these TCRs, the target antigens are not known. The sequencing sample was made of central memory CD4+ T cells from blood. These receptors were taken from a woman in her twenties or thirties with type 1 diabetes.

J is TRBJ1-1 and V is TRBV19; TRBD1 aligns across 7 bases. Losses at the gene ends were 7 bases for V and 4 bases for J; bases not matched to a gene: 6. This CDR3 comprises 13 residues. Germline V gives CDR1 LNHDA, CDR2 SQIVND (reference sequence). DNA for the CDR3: TGTGCCAGTATTCGACAGGGATCCACTGAAGCTTTCTTT. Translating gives CASIRQGSTEAFF.

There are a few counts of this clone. CDR3 nucleotides: TGTGCCAGCTCACCATTAAATTACGAGCAGTACTTC. Translating gives CASSPLNYEQYF. This sequence joins TRBV18 and TRBJ2-7; no clear D gene. Germline assignment: CDR1 KGHSH and CDR2 LQKENI. The CDR3 covers 12 residues. Trimming shortened V by 2 bases and J by 4 bases, and 6 bases separated the two germline ends.

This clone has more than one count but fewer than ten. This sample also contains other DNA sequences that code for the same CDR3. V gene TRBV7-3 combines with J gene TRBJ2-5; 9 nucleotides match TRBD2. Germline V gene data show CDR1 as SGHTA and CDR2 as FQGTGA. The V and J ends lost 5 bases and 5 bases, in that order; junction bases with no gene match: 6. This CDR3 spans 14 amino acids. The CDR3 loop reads CASSPGLARETQYF. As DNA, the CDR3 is TGTGCCAGCAGCCCTGGACTAGCGAGGGAGACCCAGTACTTC.

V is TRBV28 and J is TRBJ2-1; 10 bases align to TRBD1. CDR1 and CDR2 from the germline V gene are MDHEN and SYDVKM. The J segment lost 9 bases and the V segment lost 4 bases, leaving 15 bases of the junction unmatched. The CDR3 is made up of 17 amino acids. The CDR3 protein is CASSSERRDRGYGEQFF. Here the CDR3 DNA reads TGTGCCAGCAGTTCAGAACGCCGGGACAGGGGTTACGGTGAGCAGTTCTTC.

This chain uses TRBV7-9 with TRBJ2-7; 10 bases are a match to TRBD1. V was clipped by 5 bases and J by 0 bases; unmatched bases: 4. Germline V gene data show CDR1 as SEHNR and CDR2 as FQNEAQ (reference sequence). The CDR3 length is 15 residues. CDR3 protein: CASSPRTGGSYEQYF. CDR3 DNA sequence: TGTGCCAGCAGCCCGAGGACAGGGGGCTCCTACGAGCAGTACTTC. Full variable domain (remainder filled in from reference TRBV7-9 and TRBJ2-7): DTGVSQNPRHKITKRGQNVTFRCDPISEHNRLYWYRQTLGQGPEFLTYFQNEAQLEKSRLLSDRFSAERPKGSFSTLEIQRTEQGDSAMYLCASSPRTGGSYEQYFGPGTRLTVT.

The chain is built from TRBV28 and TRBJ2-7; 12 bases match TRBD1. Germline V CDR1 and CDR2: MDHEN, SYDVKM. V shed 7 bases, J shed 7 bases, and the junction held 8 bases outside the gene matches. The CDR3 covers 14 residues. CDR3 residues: CASIPGQGAGEQYF. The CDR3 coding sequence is TGTGCCAGCATCCCGGGACAGGGGGCCGGAGAGCAGTACTTC.

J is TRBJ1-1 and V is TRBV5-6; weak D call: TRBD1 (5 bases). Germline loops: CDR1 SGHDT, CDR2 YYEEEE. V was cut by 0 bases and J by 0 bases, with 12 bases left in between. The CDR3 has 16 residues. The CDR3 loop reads CASSLVDRKLNTEAFF. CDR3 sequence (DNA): TGTGCCAGCAGCTTGGTCGACAGAAAATTGAACACTGAAGCTTTCTTT.

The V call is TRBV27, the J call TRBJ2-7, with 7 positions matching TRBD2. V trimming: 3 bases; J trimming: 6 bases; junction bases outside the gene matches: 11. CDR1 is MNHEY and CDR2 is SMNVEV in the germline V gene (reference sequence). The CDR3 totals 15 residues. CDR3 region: CASSFLLAGRAEQYF. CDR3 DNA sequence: TGTGCCAGCAGTTTCCTCCTGGCAGGGAGGGCCGAGCAGTACTTC.